The entry below gives a single TCR beta chain sequence along with its context. Antigen specificity is unknown. The source material, RNA transcripts, was used to amplify TCR beta CDR3 regions. A set of HTBI primers served as the primers for a first-round RT-PCR of the TCR CDR3. One entry per CDR3 protein results from TCRdb running MiXCR on the multiplex PCR reads. Here the sample spans a few hundred thousand distinct CDR3 sequences, approximately 21% being singletons. The data are from a study of T cells in Graves' hyperthyroidism and ophthalmopathy. Across the whole study: Before any treatment, at initial diagnosis, peripheral blood was collected.

Study-wide results and caveats: Most thyroid clonotypes that were expanded above 0.001 also turned up in blood. The authors' 13 V-J model separated ophthalmopathy from stable hyperthyroidism.

Any patient presenting with uncontrolled infection, other autoimmune disease, pregnancy or lactation was left out. V dropped 2 bases and J dropped 8 bases, with 12 bases sitting between them. CDR3 length: 13 residues. CDR1 is SGHNT, CDR2 YENEEA, per germline. The sequence came from a man between 25 and 39 years old with Graves' ophthalmopathy. The genes are TRBV11-3 and TRBJ1-1; perhaps TRBD1 as D (5 bases). Input material: blood. CDR3 region: CASSLSRAFEAFF. The CDR3 nucleotides are TGTGCCAGCAGCTTAAGCAGGGCGTTCGAAGCTTTCTTT.